This T cell receptor (beta chain) was captured in a study of cytomegalovirus exposure and HLA in healthy donors. At the level of the study: Inside one of the first data releases sat some 85 million unique TCRs taken from HLA-typed donors. Study observations and caveats: In a later analysis, V- and J-gene trimming of beta chains associated with a DCLRE1C missense variant, replicated independently. Immune exposure data for these donors was limited to CMV serostatus.

As regards this clone: Antigen specificity is unknown.

The CDR3 is 15 residues long. Trimming removed 7 bases from V and 0 bases from J, with 14 bases in between. CDR1 is SGHDT, CDR2 YYEEEE, per germline. PCR involved 60 Vbeta and 13 Jbeta primers. The authors' processing: An analysis performed later counted 75 million to 80 million unique TCR beta chains (approximately 10 million of them shared). Repertoires were generated with immunoSEQ multiplex PCR, while TCRdb's copy carries only in-frame clones and drops some. That table supplies the V and J calls and clone size; D and trimming were determined from the DNA. The data show approximately 170,000 clones, with roughly 72% seen just once and 1% held by the top ten.

The genes are TRBV5-6 and TRBJ2-1, with a weak D call TRBD1 (5 bases). The sequence was obtained from a woman between 40 and 55 years old in good health and CMV-seronegative. The sample consisted of PBMCs. The chain's CDR3 is CASRQFQSSYNEQFF. The CDR3 region has the DNA TGTGCCAGCCGACAGTTTCAAAGCTCCTACAATGAGCAGTTCTTC.